A single sample gave rise to the 15 T cell receptor beta chains below, sequenced in a study of T cells after yellow fever vaccination. TCRdb called the 5' RACE reads again in MiXCR, with one record for every CDR3 protein. Among about 220,000 distinct CDR3 sequences listed, approximately 3% were seen once. The source material was CD4+ T cells sorted from PBMCs, sampled 10 days after the yellow fever booster vaccination. The receptors originated from a young man who received the YFV17D yellow fever vaccine.

The V gene is TRBV20-1, the J gene TRBJ2-3; D is possibly TRBD1 (5 bases). The CDR3 runs 14 residues. Trimming took off 2 bases at V and 1 base at J, with 10 bases between the two ends. Germline values: CDR1 DFQATT, CDR2 SNEGSKA (reference sequence). The CDR3 DNA sequence: TGCAGTGCTAGACCAGCAGGGCGCACAGATACGCAGTATTTT. It specifies CSARPAGRTDTQYF.

This clonotype was counted only a few times. The chain is built from TRBV29-1 and TRBJ1-5; TRBD1 might be the D (6 bases). This CDR3 contains 12 residues. Trimming shortened V by 4 bases and J by 5 bases, and 9 bases separated the two germline ends. Germline-derived CDR1 and CDR2 are SQVTM and ANQGSEA. The CDR3 region is CSVGEGDQPQHF. In nucleotides, the CDR3 is TGCAGCGTTGGGGAGGGGGATCAGCCCCAGCATTTT.

This chain uses TRBV7-2 with TRBJ1-5; 7 positions match TRBD1. The germline V gene has CDR1 SGHTA and CDR2 FQGNSA. The CDR3 has 14 amino acids. With 3 bases clipped from V and 6 bases from J, the junction kept 5 bases outside the gene matches. This CDR3 is CASSFGDRGQPQHF. CDR3 in DNA: TGTGCCAGCAGCTTCGGGGACAGAGGTCAGCCCCAGCATTTT.

The sample holds many counts of this clonotype. The chain combines TRBV24-1 with TRBJ2-3; no clear D gene. V lost 7 bases and J 5 bases, leaving 6 bases between the germline ends. CDR1 and CDR2 from the germline V gene are KGHDR and SFDVKD. The CDR3 sequence is 11 residues long. The CDR3 region is CATSLVDTQYF. In nucleotides, the CDR3 is TGTGCCACCAGCCTTGTAGATACGCAGTATTTT.

The chain is built from TRBV4-3 and TRBJ2-7; D assignment may be TRBD1 or TRBD2 (5 bases each). This CDR3 region has 18 residues. From germline, CDR1 is LGHNA and CDR2 YSLEER. V was trimmed by 0 bases and J by 3 bases, leaving 21 bases between them. For the CDR3, the DNA is TGCGCCAGCAGCCAAGAGCACTGGGACGGGACCCTTTACTACGAGCAGTACTTC. This sequence encodes CASSQEHWDGTLYYEQYF.

Ten or more counts support this clonotype. V and J are TRBV7-9 and TRBJ2-3; D is unresolved. CDR1 SEHNR and CDR2 FQNEAQ come from the germline V gene (reference sequence). This CDR3 has 20 amino acids. With 6 bases removed from V and 0 bases from J, the gap between germline ends came to 28 bases. The DNA of the CDR3 is TGTGCCAGCAGTCTCGAGTCGTGGTTGGTATCGGTTGCTAGCACAGATACGCAGTATTTT. Protein product: CASSLESWLVSVASTDTQYF.

This clonotype was observed a handful of times. The J gene is TRBJ1-2, the V gene TRBV5-1, with 7 nucleotides matching TRBD1. CDR1 is SGHRS, CDR2 YFSETQ, per germline. Trimming removed 2 bases from V and 7 bases from J; junction bases left unmatched: 8. The CDR3 is made up of 14 amino acids. The DNA of the CDR3 is TGCGCCAGCAGCTTACTTCAGGGGGGACGTGGCTACACCTTC. It codes for CASSLLQGGRGYTF.

This clonotype was detected many times. The chain couples TRBV6-6 to TRBJ2-3; D call uncertain. From germline, CDR1 is MNHNY and CDR2 SVGAGI (reference sequence). Trimming took 6 bases from V and 6 from J, leaving 16 bases between them. The CDR3 sequence is 14 residues long. CDR3 coding DNA: TGTGCCAGCAGCCGCGGTGGTACAGTTGATACGCAGTATTTT. Translated, it gives CASSRGGTVDTQYF.

There are many counts of this clonotype. This chain joins TRBV7-2 and TRBJ2-5; 10 nucleotides agree with TRBD2. The CDR3 covers 16 residues. The V segment lost 3 bases and the J segment 5 bases; nucleotides outside the gene matches: 9. CDR1 and CDR2 (germline): SGHTA, FQGNSA. The CDR3 DNA sequence: TGTGCCAGCAGCTTTACTAGCGGGGCCATATTGGAGACCCAGTACTTC. Translation gives CASSFTSGAILETQYF.

This clonotype was counted at least ten times. The V and J genes are TRBV9 and TRBJ2-5, with 7 bases fitting TRBD2. The germline V gene encodes CDR1 SGDLS and CDR2 YYNGEE. Losses at the gene ends were 1 base for V and 3 bases for J; bases not matched to a gene: 0. The CDR3 totals 13 residues. CDR3 sequence reads: CASSVRGEETQYF. The DNA for the CDR3 is TGTGCCAGCAGCGTACGGGGGGAAGAGACCCAGTACTTC.

This clonotype was counted many times. This chain uses TRBV5-1 with TRBJ1-1; TRBD1 is a possible D gene (6 bases). This CDR3 is built from 14 residues. Germline V CDR1 and CDR2: SGHRS, YFSETQ. V shed 3 bases and J shed 0 bases, with 9 bases lying between them. Here the CDR3 reads CASSSGHLNTEAFF. CDR3 nucleotide sequence: TGCGCCAGCAGCTCGGGACATCTGAACACTGAAGCTTTCTTT.

This clonotype appeared a few times. The CDR3 region is CASSYLAEQYF. CDR3 DNA sequence: TGTGCCAGCAGTTACCTGGCAGAGCAGTATTTT. This chain links TRBV6-5 with TRBJ2-3; D call uncertain. This CDR3 is 11 amino acids long. V lost 2 bases and J 11 bases, leaving 8 bases between the germline ends. Germline CDR1 is MNHEY and CDR2 is SVGAGI.

There are a few counts of this clonotype. The chain recombines TRBV12-3 or TRBV12-4 with TRBJ1-1; the D gene is possibly TRBD1 (5 bases). The V and J ends lost 7 bases and 10 bases respectively, with 19 bases between them. The CDR3 runs to 13 residues. The DNA for the CDR3 is TGTGCCAGCACCCCCGTCAGGGAGGTCGCAGCTTTCTTT. As protein: CASTPVREVAAFF.

This clonotype occurred many times. The V call is TRBV12-3 or TRBV12-4, the J call TRBJ1-5; 10 bases line up with TRBD1. V shed 6 bases, J shed 2 bases, and the junction held 4 bases outside the gene matches. The CDR3 has 15 residues. The CDR3 nucleotides are TGTGCCAGCAGCCTGGGGACAGGGGGCAATCAGCCCCAGCATTTT. Amino acids: CASSLGTGGNQPQHF.

This clonotype was seen repeatedly, ten times or more. V gene TRBV20-1 combines with J gene TRBJ1-6; a possible D gene is TRBD1 (6 bases). Germline CDR1 is DFQATT and CDR2 is SNEGSKA (reference sequence). The CDR3 is made up of 14 amino acids. The ends were cut back, 1 base at V and 7 bases at J, with 11 bases in the middle. The DNA for the CDR3 is TGCAGTGCTAGAGTCGGACAGACGAATTCACCCCTCCACTTT. Amino acids: CSARVGQTNSPLHF.